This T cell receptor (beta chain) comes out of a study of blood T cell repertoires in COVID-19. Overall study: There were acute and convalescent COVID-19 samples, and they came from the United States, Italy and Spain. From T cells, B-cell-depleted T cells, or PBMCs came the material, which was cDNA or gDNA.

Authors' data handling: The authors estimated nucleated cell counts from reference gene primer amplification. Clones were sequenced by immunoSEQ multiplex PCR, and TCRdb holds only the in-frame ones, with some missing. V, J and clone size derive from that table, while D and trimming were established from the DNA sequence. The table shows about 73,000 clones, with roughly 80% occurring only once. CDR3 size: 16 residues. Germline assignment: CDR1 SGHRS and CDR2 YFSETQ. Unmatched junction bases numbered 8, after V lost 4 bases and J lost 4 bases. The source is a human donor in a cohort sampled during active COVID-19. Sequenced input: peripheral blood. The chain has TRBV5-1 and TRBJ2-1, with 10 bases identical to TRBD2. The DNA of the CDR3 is TGCGCCAGCAGCCCCCGGAGCGGGGGGGGTTACAATGAGCAGTTCTTC. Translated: CASSPRSGGGYNEQFF.